This T cell receptor (beta chain) is drawn from a study of CD8 T cells in Susac syndrome. Study observations and caveats: It was in TEMRA cells and active patients that Susac CD8+ clonal expansion peaked.

This CDR3 comprises 14 residues. Trimming took 0 bases from V and 7 from J; bases not matched to a gene: 4. The germline gives CDR1 DFQATT, CDR2 SNEGSKA (reference sequence). This clonotype was counted a few times. What it binds is unknown. RNA totalling about 0.5 to 1 ug underwent reverse transcription with random hexamers. One entry per CDR3 protein results from TCRdb running MiXCR on the immunoSEQ multiplex PCR reads. The table has about 120,000 distinct CDR3 sequences, over 90% seen once. Diagnostic criteria defined recently for definite or probable disease were met by the Susac syndrome patients. The source of this sequence is a human donor with Susac syndrome. The material sequenced was CD8+ T cells from PBMCs. V is TRBV20-1 and J is TRBJ2-1, with 9 bases identical to TRBD2. This CDR3 reads CSARDLAGGNEQFF. The CDR3, as DNA: TGCAGTGCTAGAGATCTGGCGGGGGGGAATGAGCAGTTCTTC.